The 19 T cell receptor beta chains given below trace back to one sample, sequenced in a study of T cells after yellow fever vaccination (dated by TCRdb to about 2019). The library relied on 5' RACE. Sequenced using an Illumina HiSeq 2500. TCRdb reprocessed the public reads (quality trimming at Q25 with fastp, clone calling with MiXCR) and kept in-frame beta chains. Every entry covers one CDR3 protein and lists the most common genes and DNA from its rows. The sample yields tens of thousands of distinct CDR3 sequences; roughly 7.4% were counted once. Together, the top ten hold approximately 37% of the sample. In the paper's terms, the treatment or condition label means: live attenuated yellow fever vaccine strain. The input for sequencing was CD8+ T cells sorted from PBMCs, taken on the day of the first yellow fever vaccination. Receptors were obtained from a man between 18 and 29 years old who received the YFV17D yellow fever vaccine.

V is TRBV6-1 and J is TRBJ2-7; D not certain. CDR3 length equals 14 residues. Trimming shortened V by 6 bases and J by 1 base, and 13 bases separated the two germline ends. CDR1 is MNHNS, CDR2 SASEGT, per germline. The CDR3 spells CASSSAGTSYEQYF. The CDR3, as DNA: TGTGCCAGCAGCTCCGCCGGTACGTCCTACGAGCAGTACTTC.

This clonotype was found many times. The chain uses TRBV27 and TRBJ2-1; 9 bases agree with TRBD2. The CDR3 consists of 13 residues. The V and J ends lost 8 bases and 6 bases, in that order; junction bases with no gene match: 5. In germline, CDR1 is MNHEY, CDR2 SMNVEV (reference sequence). The CDR3 here is CASSAGGLNEQFF. The CDR3 coding sequence is TGTGCCAGCTCTGCGGGGGGGCTCAATGAGCAGTTCTTC.

This clonotype was observed many times. The chain uses TRBV6-5 and TRBJ1-6; no definite D call. Germline CDR1 is MNHEY and CDR2 is SVGAGI. The CDR3 has 17 residues. The V gene lost 2 bases and the J gene lost 0 bases, with 11 bases spanning the gap. The CDR3 sequence: CASSYGPRRSYNSPLHF. The DNA of the CDR3 is TGTGCCAGCAGTTACGGGCCACGCCGCTCCTATAATTCACCCCTCCACTTT.

Comments on this clonotype: Since a much larger clone is just one base distant, this may be a read error. The V call is TRBV9, the J call TRBJ2-7; D gene uncertain. Germline V gene lookup returns CDR1 SGDLS and CDR2 YYNGEE. The CDR3 covers 14 residues. CDR3 sequence reads: CDSSVHGNSYEQYF. The CDR3 DNA is TGTGACAGCAGCGTCCACGGAAACTCCTACGAGCAGTACTTC.

This clonotype was recorded at least ten times. This sequence joins TRBV6-2 or TRBV6-3 and TRBJ1-1, with D unclear. V lost 5 bases, J lost 4 bases, and 14 bases lay in between. This CDR3 spans 14 amino acids. CDR1 is MNHEY and CDR2 is SVGEGT in the germline V gene. The CDR3 sequence: CASSPGLRGTEAFF. The CDR3 DNA is TGTGCCAGCAGTCCTGGACTACGGGGCACTGAAGCTTTCTTT.

V gene TRBV4-1 combines with J gene TRBJ2-6; TRBD1 matches at 9 bases. There are 17 residues in the CDR3. V shed 6 bases and J 4 bases; nucleotides not matched to a gene: 10. Germline loops: CDR1 MGHRA, CDR2 YSYEKL. The CDR3 region is CASSKGQGVLGANVLTF. The DNA for the CDR3 is TGCGCCAGCAGTAAGGGACAGGGTGTTCTCGGGGCCAACGTCCTGACTTTC.

This clonotype occurred many times. The V call is TRBV10-3, the J call TRBJ2-1; 7 nucleotides match TRBD1. The CDR3 is made up of 17 amino acids. From germline, CDR1 is ENHRY and CDR2 SYGVKD. The J segment lost 3 bases and the V segment lost 6 bases, leaving 14 bases of the junction unmatched. CDR3 nucleotides: TGTGCCATCAGCGAGATTTCGACAGGGAATGGCTACAATGAGCAGTTCTTC. Protein product: CAISEISTGNGYNEQFF.

This chain links TRBV9 with TRBJ1-1, with 9 bases matching TRBD1. The CDR3 runs 16 residues. With 3 bases clipped from V and 1 base from J, the junction kept 7 bases outside the gene matches. Germline CDR1 SGDLS, CDR2 YYNGEE. CDR3: CASSAEYRGPNTEAFF. The CDR3 DNA reads as TGTGCCAGCAGCGCCGAATACAGGGGGCCGAACACTGAAGCTTTCTTT.

This clonotype was seen only a few times. The genes are TRBV27 and TRBJ2-5, with TRBD2 identical over 13 bases. CDR1 MNHEY and CDR2 SMNVEV come from the germline V gene (reference sequence). The CDR3 runs to 16 residues. J was trimmed by 4 bases and V by 6 bases; bases with no gene match: 8. Here the CDR3 reads CASRPLAGGLRETQYF. DNA for the CDR3: TGTGCCAGCAGACCACTAGCGGGGGGGCTCCGAGAGACCCAGTACTTC.

This chain connects TRBV27 to TRBJ2-2; D remains ambiguous. The CDR3 totals 15 residues. V was cut by 2 bases and J by 3 bases, with 10 bases left in between. Germline CDR1 and CDR2: MNHEY and SMNVEV (reference sequence). The CDR3 DNA sequence: TGTGCCAGCAGTTTAGTGGCAGGACACACCGGGGAGCTGTTTTTT. Translating it yields CASSLVAGHTGELFF.

This clonotype was counted at least ten times. The V call is TRBV27, the J call TRBJ2-1; TRBD2 matches 7 bases. Germline CDR1 is MNHEY and CDR2 is SMNVEV (reference sequence). J lost 2 bases, V lost 2 bases, and 3 bases had no gene match. CDR3 length: 15 residues. Here the CDR3 reads CASSLGLVTYNEQFF. The CDR3 coding sequence is TGTGCCAGCAGTTTAGGACTAGTGACCTACAATGAGCAGTTCTTC.

The chain employs TRBV6-4 and TRBJ2-1; 11 nucleotides agree with TRBD2. This CDR3 has 16 residues. Losses at the gene ends were 6 bases for V and 0 bases for J; bases not matched to a gene: 4. CDR1 MRHNA and CDR2 SNTAGT come from the germline V gene. Here the CDR3 reads CASSLSGGGSYNEQFF. CDR3 bases: TGTGCCAGCAGCCTTAGCGGGGGGGGCTCCTACAATGAGCAGTTCTTC.

The table lists this clonotype with many counts. This rearrangement joins TRBV27 to TRBJ2-7; D is ambiguous. The CDR3 has 13 amino acids. Germline CDR1 is MNHEY and CDR2 is SMNVEV (reference sequence). V was trimmed by 3 bases and J by 2 bases, leaving 8 bases between them. The CDR3 DNA follows: TGTGCCAGCAGTTTGGGAAGGGCCTACGAGCAGTACGTC. Its protein product is CASSLGRAYEQYV.

There are a few counts of this clonotype. The rearrangement uses TRBV9 and TRBJ1-5; 9 bases agree with TRBD1. Trimming cost V 3 bases and J 7 bases; bases outside gene matches: 11. The length of the CDR3 is 16 residues. Per the germline V gene, CDR1 is SGDLS and CDR2 is YYNGEE. The CDR3 DNA is TGTGCCAGCAGCGCGGATGGAGGGACAGGGCGCCAGCCCCAGCATTTT. Translated: CASSADGGTGRQPQHF.

This clonotype was seen repeatedly, ten times or more. The chain employs TRBV7-2 and TRBJ2-1; 12 bases agree with TRBD2. Germline assignment: CDR1 SGHTA and CDR2 FQGNSA. V lost 1 base to trimming and J lost 7 bases; unmatched junction nucleotides: 2. The CDR3 loop spans 15 amino acids. The DNA for the CDR3 is TGTGCCAGCAGCTTAGGACTAGCGGGGGTAAATGAGCAGTTCTTC. The encoded protein is CASSLGLAGVNEQFF.

The chain employs TRBV12-3 or TRBV12-4 and TRBJ2-7; 7 bases align to TRBD2. V was clipped by 4 bases and J by 7 bases; unmatched bases: 7. The CDR3 spans 13 residues. In DNA, the CDR3 is TGTGCCAGCAGTTCGAGCGGGGAGGAAGAGCAGTACTTC. Protein product: CASSSSGEEEQYF.

This clonotype came up many times. The genes are TRBV5-1 and TRBJ2-1, with no clear D. Looked up from germline, CDR1 is SGHRS and CDR2 is YFSETQ. The CDR3 runs 15 residues. V was shortened by 0 bases and J by 0 bases, with 7 bases between the two germline ends. CDR3 amino acids: CASSLAEFSYNEQFF. CDR3 nucleotides: TGCGCCAGCAGCTTGGCCGAGTTCTCCTACAATGAGCAGTTCTTC.

This clonotype was seen a few times. The V and J genes are TRBV5-6 and TRBJ1-2, with 9 bases fitting TRBD1. The germline gives CDR1 SGHDT, CDR2 YYEEEE. V was clipped by 7 bases and J by 0 bases; unmatched bases: 1. There are 13 residues in the CDR3. The CDR3 DNA sequence: TGTGCCAGCTGGACAGGGGCTAACTATGGCTACACCTTC. This sequence encodes CASWTGANYGYTF.

This clonotype was recorded at least ten times. J is TRBJ2-3 and V is TRBV6-5; D is uncertain. The CDR3 sequence is 15 residues long. V dropped 4 bases and J dropped 1 base, with 12 bases sitting between them. In germline, CDR1 is MNHEY, CDR2 SVGAGI. Here the CDR3 DNA reads TGTGCCAGCAGTTTCGATCCCCTCGGCACAGATACGCAGTATTTT. It translates to CASSFDPLGTDTQYF.